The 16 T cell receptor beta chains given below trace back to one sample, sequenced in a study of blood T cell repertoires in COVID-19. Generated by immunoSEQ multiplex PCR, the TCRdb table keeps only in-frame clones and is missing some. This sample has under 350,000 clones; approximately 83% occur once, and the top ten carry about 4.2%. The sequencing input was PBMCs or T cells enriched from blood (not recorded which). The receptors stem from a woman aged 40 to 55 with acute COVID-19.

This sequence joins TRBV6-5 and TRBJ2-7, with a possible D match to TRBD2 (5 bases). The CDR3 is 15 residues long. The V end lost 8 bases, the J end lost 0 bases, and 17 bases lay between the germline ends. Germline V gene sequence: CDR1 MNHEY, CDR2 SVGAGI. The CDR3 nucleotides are TGTGCCAGCGCTAACGCTCCGGGAAGCTCCTACGAGCAGTACTTC. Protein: CASANAPGSSYEQYF.

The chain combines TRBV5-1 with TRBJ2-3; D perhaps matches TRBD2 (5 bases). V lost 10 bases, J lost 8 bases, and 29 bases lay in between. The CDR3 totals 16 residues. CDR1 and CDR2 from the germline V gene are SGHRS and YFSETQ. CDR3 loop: CASTSGGLSPRSTQYF. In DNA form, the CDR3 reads TGCGCCTCTACCTCAGGCGGGCTCTCCCCCCGGAGTACGCAGTATTTT.

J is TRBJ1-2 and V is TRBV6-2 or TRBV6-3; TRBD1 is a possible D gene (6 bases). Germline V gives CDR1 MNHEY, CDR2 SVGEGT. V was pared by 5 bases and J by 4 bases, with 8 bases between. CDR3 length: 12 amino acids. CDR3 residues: CASSGQIYGYTF. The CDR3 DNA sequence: TGTGCCAGCAGTGGACAGATCTATGGCTACACCTTC.

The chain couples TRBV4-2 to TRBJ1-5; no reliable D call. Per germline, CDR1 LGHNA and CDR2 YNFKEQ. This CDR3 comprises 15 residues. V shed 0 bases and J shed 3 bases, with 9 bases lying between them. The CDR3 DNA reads TGTGCCAGCAGCCAAGATGAGGCCTACAATCAGCCCCAGCATTTT. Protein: CASSQDEAYNQPQHF.

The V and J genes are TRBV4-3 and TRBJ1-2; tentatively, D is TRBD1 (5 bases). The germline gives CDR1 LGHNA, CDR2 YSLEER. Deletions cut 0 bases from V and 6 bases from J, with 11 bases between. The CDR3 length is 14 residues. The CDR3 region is CASSQDSRVHGYTF. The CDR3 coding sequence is TGCGCCAGCAGCCAAGATTCCAGGGTTCATGGCTACACCTTC.

CDR3 sequence reads: CASSLQNSGGDEQFF. In DNA form, the CDR3 reads TGTGCCAGCAGCCTTCAAAACTCGGGGGGGGATGAGCAGTTCTTC. J is TRBJ2-1 and V is TRBV3-1 (or the pseudogene TRBV3-2), with 8 bases that match TRBD2. Germline V gives CDR1 LGHDT, CDR2 YNNKEL (reference sequence). V was pared by 4 bases and J by 8 bases, with 10 bases of the junction left unmatched. The CDR3 sequence is 15 residues long.

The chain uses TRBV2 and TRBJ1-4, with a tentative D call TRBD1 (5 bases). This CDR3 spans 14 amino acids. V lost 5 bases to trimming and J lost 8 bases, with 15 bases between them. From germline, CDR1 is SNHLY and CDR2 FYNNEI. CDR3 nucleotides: TGTGCCAGCAGTCCTAAAGGGGTGGGGGAAAAACTGTTTTTT. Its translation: CASSPKGVGEKLFF.

The CDR3 bases are TGTGCCAGCAGCTTAGATCTCGGGAGGAAGAGCACCGGGGAGCTGTTTTTT. It is translated as CASSLDLGRKSTGELFF. V gene TRBV11-2 combines with J gene TRBJ2-2; 7 bases align to TRBD2. V was clipped by 0 bases and J by 4 bases; unmatched bases: 8. CDR1 and CDR2 from the germline V gene are SGHAT and FQNNGV. This CDR3 is 17 amino acids long.

CDR3 sequence: CASSASSGRNTGELFF. The DNA of the CDR3 is TGTGCCAGCAGCGCATCTAGCGGGAGAAACACCGGGGAGCTGTTTTTT. J is TRBJ2-2 and V is TRBV9; 10 bases match TRBD2. V shed 3 bases and J 2 bases; nucleotides not matched to a gene: 4. Germline CDR1 and CDR2: SGDLS and YYNGEE. The CDR3 length is 16 residues.

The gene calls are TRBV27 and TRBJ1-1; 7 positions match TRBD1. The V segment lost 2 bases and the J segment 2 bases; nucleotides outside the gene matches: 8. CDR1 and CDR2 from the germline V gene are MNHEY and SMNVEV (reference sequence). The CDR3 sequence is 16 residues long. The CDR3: CASSLGQGVINTEAFF. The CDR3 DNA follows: TGTGCCAGCAGTTTAGGGCAGGGGGTCATTAACACTGAAGCTTTCTTT.

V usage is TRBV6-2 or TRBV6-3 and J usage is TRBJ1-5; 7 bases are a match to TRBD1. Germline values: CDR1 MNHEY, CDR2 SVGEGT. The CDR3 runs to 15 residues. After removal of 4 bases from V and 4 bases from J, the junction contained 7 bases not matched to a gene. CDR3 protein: CASSFNGQANQPQHF. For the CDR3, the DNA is TGTGCCAGCAGTTTTAATGGACAGGCAAATCAGCCCCAGCATTTT.

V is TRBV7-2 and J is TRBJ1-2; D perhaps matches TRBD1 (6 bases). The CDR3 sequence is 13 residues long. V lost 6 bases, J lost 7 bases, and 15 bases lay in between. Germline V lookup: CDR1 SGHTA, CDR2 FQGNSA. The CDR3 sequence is CASRFQGPGGYTF. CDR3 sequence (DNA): TGTGCCAGCAGATTTCAGGGGCCTGGTGGCTACACCTTC.

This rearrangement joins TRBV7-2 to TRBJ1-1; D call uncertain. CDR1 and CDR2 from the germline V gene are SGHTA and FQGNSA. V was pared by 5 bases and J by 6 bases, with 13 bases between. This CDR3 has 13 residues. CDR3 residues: CASSLASRAEAFF. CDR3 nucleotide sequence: TGTGCCAGCAGCCTCGCATCTCGCGCTGAAGCTTTCTTT. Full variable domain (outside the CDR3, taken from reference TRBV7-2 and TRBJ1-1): GAGVSQSPSNKVTEKGKDVELRCDPISGHTALYWYRQSLGQGLEFLIYFQGNSAPDKSGLPSDRFSAERTGGSVSTLTIQRTQQEDSAVYLCASSLASRAEAFFGQGTRLTVV.

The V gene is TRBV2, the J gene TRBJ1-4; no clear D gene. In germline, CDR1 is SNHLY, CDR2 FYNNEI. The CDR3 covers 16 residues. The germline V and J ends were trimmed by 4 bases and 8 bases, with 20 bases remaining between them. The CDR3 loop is CASSGSGSLTREKLFF. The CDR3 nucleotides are TGTGCCAGCAGTGGGTCGGGGAGTCTTACGAGAGAAAAACTGTTTTTT.

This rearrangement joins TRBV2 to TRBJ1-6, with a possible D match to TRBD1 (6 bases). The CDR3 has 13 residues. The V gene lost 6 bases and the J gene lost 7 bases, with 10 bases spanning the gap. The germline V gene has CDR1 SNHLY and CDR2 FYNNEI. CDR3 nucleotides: TGTGCCAGCAGGCAGGGGAAGAATTCACCCCTCCACTTT. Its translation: CASRQGKNSPLHF.

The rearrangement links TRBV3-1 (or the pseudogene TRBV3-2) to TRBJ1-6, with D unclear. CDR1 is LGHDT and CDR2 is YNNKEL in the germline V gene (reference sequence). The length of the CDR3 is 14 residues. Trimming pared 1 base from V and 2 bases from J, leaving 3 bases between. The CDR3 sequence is CASSQATYNSPLHF. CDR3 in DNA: TGTGCCAGCAGCCAAGCCACCTATAATTCACCCCTCCACTTT.